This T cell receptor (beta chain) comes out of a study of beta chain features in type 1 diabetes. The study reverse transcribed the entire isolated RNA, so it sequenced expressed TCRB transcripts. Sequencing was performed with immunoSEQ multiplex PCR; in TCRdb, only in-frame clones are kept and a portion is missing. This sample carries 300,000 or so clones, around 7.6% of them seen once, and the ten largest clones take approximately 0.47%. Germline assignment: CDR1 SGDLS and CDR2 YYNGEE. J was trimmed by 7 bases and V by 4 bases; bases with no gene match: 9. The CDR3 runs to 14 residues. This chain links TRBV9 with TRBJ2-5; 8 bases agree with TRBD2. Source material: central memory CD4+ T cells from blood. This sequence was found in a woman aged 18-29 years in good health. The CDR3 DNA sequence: TGTGCCAGCAGCCTGAGAGCGGGGGCGGGGACCCAGTACTTC. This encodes CASSLRAGAGTQYF.